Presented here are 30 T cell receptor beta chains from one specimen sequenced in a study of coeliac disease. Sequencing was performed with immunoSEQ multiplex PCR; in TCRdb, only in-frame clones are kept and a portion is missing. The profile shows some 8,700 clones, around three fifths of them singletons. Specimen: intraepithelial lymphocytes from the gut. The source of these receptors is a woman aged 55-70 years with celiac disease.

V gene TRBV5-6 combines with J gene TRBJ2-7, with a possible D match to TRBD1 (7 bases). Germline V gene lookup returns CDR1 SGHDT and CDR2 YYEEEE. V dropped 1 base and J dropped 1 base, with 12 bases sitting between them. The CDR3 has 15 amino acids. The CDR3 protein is CASSLLQGGSYEQYF. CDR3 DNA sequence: TGTGCCAGCAGCTTGTTGCAGGGGGGATCCTACGAGCAGTACTTC.

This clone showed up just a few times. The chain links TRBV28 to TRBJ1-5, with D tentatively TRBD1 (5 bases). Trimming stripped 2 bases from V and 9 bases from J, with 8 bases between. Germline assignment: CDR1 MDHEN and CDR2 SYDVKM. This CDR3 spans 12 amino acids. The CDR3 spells CASSLAGRPQHF. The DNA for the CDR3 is TGTGCCAGCAGTTTAGCGGGGCGGCCCCAGCATTTT.

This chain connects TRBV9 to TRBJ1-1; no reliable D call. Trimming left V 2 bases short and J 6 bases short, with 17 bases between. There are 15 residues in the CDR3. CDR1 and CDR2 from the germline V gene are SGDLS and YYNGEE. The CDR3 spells CASSVDAGWASEAFF. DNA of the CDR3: TGTGCCAGCAGCGTGGACGCGGGTTGGGCCTCTGAAGCTTTCTTT.

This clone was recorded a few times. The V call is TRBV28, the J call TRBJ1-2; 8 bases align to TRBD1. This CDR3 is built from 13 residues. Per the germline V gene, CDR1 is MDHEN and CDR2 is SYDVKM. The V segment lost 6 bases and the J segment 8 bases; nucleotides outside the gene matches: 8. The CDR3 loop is CASRPQGAEGYTF. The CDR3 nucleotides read TGTGCCAGCAGACCGCAGGGGGCCGAGGGCTACACCTTC.

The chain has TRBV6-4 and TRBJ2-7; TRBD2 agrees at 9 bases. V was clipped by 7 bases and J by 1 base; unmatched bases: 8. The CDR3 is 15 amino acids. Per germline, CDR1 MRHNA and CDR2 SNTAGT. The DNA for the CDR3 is TGTGCCAGCACTCTACTAGCGGGCGGGTCCTACGAGCAGTACTTC. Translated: CASTLLAGGSYEQYF.

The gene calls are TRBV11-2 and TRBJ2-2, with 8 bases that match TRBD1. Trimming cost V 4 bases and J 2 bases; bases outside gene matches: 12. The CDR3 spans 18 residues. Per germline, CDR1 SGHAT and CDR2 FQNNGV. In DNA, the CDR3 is TGTGCCAGCAGCTGGAGCTGGGCGGACAGGGCCAACACCGGGGAGCTGTTTTTT. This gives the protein CASSWSWADRANTGELFF.

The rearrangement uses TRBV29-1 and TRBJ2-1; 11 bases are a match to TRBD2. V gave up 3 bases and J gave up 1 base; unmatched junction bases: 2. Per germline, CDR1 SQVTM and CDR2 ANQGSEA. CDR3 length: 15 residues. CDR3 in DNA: TGCAGCGTTGACCCTAGCGGGAGGTCCTACAATGAGCAGTTCTTC. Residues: CSVDPSGRSYNEQFF.

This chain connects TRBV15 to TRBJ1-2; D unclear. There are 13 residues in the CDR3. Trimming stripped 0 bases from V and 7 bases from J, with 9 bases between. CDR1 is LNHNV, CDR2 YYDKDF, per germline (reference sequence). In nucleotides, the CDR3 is TGTGCCACCAGCAGAGATAGGAGGTTTGGCTACACCTTC. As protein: CATSRDRRFGYTF.

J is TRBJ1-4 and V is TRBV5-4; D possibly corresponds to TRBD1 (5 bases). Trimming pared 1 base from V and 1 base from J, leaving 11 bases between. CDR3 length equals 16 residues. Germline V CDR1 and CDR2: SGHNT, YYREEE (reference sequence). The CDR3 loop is CASSLLQGGTNEKLFF. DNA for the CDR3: TGTGCCAGCAGCTTGTTGCAGGGCGGAACTAATGAAAAACTGTTTTTT.

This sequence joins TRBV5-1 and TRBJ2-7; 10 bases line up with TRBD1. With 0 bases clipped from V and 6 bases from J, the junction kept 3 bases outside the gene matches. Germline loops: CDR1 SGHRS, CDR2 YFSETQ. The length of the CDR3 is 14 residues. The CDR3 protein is CASSLADRGLEQYF. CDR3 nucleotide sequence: TGCGCCAGCAGCTTGGCTGACAGGGGGCTCGAGCAGTACTTC. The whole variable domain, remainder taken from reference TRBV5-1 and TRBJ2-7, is KAGVTQTPRYLIKTRGQQVTLSCSPISGHRSVSWYQQTPGQGLQFLFEYFSETQRNKGNFPGRFSGRQFSNSRSEMNVSTLELGDSALYLCASSLADRGLEQYFGPGTRLTVT.

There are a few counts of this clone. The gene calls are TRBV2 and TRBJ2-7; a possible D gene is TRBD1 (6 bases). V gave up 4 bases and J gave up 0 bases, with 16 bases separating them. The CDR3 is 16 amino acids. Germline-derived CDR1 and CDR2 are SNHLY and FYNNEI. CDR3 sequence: CASSGVGDTLSYEQYF. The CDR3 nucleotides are TGTGCCAGCAGTGGGGTAGGGGACACCCTCTCCTACGAGCAGTACTTC.

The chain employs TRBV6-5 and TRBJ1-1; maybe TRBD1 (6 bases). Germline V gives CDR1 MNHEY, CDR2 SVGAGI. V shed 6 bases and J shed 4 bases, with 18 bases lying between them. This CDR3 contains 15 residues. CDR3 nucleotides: TGTGCCAGCAGCAGTTTTTCCGGGGGGCGCACTGAAGCTTTCTTT. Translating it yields CASSSFSGGRTEAFF.

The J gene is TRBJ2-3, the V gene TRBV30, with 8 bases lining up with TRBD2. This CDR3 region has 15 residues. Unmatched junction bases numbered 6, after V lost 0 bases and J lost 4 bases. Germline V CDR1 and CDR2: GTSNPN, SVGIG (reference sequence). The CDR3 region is CAWSVSGSLADTQYF. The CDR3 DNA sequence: TGTGCCTGGAGTGTAAGCGGGAGTTTGGCAGATACGCAGTATTTT. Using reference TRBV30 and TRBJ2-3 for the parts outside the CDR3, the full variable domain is SQTIHQWPATLVQPVGSPLSLECTVEGTSNPNLYWYRQAAGRGLQLLFYSVGIGQISSEVPQNLSASRPQDRQFILSSKKLLLSDSGFYLCAWSVSGSLADTQYFGPGTRLTVL.

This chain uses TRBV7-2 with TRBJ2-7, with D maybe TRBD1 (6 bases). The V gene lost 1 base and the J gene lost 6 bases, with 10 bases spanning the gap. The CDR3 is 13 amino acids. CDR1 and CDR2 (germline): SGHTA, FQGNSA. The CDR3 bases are TGTGCCAGCAGCTTAGGACAGGTAGGCGAGCAGTACTTC. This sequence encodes CASSLGQVGEQYF.

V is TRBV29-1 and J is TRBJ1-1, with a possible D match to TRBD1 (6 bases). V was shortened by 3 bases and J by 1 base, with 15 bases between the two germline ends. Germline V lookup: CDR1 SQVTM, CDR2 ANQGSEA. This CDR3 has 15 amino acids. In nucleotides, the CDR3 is TGCAGCGTTGACCGTATGGGACACGGGAACACTGAAGCTTTCTTT. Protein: CSVDRMGHGNTEAFF.

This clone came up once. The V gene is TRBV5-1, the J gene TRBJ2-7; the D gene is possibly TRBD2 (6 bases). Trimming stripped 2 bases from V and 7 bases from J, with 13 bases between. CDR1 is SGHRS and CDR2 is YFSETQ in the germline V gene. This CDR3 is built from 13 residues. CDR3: CASSFGGSWEQYF. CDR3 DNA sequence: TGCGCCAGCAGCTTCGGGGGTTCTTGGGAGCAGTACTTC. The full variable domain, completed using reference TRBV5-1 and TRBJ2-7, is KAGVTQTPRYLIKTRGQQVTLSCSPISGHRSVSWYQQTPGQGLQFLFEYFSETQRNKGNFPGRFSGRQFSNSRSEMNVSTLELGDSALYLCASSFGGSWEQYFGPGTRLTVT.

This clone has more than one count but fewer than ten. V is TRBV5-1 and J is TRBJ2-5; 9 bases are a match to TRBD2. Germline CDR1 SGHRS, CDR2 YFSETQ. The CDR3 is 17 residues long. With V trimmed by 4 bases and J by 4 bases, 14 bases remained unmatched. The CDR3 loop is CASSRSIQAGGPETQYF. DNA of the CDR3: TGCGCCAGCAGCAGATCGATCCAAGCGGGAGGACCAGAGACCCAGTACTTC. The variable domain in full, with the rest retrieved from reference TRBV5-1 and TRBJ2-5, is KAGVTQTPRYLIKTRGQQVTLSCSPISGHRSVSWYQQTPGQGLQFLFEYFSETQRNKGNFPGRFSGRQFSNSRSEMNVSTLELGDSALYLCASSRSIQAGGPETQYFGPGTRLLVL.

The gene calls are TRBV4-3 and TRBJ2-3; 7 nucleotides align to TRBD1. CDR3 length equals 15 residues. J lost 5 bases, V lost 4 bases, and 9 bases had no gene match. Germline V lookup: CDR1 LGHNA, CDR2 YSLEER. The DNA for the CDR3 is TGCGCCAGCAGCCGCCTAGGACAGGCGGTAGATACGCAGTATTTT. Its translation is CASSRLGQAVDTQYF.

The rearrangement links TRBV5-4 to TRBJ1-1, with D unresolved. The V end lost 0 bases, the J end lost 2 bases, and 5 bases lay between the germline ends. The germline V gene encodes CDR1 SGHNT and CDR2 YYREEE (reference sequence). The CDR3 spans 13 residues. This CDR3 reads CASSLAGNTEAFF. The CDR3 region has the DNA TGTGCCAGCAGCTTGGCAGGTAACACTGAAGCTTTCTTT.

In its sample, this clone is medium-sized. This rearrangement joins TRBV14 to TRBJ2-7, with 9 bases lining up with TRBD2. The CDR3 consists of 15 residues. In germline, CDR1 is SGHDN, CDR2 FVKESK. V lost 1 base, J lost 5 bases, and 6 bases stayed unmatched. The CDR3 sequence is CASSQGVSGSHEQYF. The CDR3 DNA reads TGTGCCAGCAGCCAAGGTGTTAGCGGGAGCCACGAGCAGTACTTC.

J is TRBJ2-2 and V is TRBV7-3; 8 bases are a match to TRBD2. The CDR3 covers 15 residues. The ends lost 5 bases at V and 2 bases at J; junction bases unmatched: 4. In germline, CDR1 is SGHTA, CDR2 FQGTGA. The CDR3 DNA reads TGTGCCAGCAGCGCGGGGGGCCCTAACACCGGGGAGCTGTTTTTT. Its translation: CASSAGGPNTGELFF.

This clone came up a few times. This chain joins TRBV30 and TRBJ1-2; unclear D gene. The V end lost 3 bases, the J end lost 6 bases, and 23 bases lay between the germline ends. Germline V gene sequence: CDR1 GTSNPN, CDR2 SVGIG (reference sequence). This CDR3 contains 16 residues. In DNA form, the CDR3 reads TGTGCCTGGAGAGGCTTAAGAAGAGACCACCAGGATGGCTACACCTTC. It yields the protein CAWRGLRRDHQDGYTF.

The CDR3 loop is CATSPGSSGGGTDTQYF. CDR3 bases: TGTGCCACCAGCCCGGGATCGAGCGGGGGGGGCACAGATACGCAGTATTTT. This rearrangement joins TRBV15 to TRBJ2-3, with 10 nucleotides matching TRBD2. The ends lost 5 bases at V and 1 base at J; junction bases unmatched: 9. This CDR3 region has 17 residues. Per germline, CDR1 LNHNV and CDR2 YYDKDF (reference sequence).

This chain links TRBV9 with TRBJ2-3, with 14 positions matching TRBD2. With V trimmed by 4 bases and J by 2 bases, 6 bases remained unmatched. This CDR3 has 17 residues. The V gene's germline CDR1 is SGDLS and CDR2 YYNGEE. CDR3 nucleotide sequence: TGTGCCAGCAGCCCCCGGGGACTAGCGGGGGACACAGATACGCAGTATTTT. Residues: CASSPRGLAGDTDTQYF.

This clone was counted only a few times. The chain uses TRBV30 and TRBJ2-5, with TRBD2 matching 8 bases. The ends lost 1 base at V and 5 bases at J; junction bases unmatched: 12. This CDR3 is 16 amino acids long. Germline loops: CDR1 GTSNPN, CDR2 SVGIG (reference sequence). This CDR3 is CAWSGLQREHVETQYF. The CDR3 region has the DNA TGTGCCTGGAGTGGACTTCAGCGGGAGCACGTTGAGACCCAGTACTTC.

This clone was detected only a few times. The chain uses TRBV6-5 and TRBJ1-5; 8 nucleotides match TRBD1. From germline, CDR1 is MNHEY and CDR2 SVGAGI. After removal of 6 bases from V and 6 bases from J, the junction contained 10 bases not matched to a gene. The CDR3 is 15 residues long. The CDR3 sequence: CASSKNRGGIQPQHF. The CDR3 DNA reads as TGTGCCAGCAGCAAAAACAGGGGGGGTATTCAGCCCCAGCATTTT.

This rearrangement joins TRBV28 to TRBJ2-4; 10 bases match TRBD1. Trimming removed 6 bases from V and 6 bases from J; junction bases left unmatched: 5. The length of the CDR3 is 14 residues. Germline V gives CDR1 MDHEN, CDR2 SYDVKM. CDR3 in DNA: TGTGCCAGCAGCCGCGGGACAGGGGCAAACATTCAGTACTTC. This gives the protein CASSRGTGANIQYF. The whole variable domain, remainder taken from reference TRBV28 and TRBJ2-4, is DVKVTQSSRYLVKRTGEKVFLECVQDMDHENMFWYRQDPGLGLRLIYFSYDVKMKEKGDIPEGYSVSREKKERFSLILESASTNQTSMYLCASSRGTGANIQYFGAGTRLSVL.

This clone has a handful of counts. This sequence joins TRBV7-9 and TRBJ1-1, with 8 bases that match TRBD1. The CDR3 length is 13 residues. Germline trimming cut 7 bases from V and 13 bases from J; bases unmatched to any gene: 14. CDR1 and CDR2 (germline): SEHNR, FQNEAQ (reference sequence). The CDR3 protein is CASTFSTQGDGFF. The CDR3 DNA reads TGTGCCAGCACCTTCTCCACACAGGGGGACGGTTTCTTT.

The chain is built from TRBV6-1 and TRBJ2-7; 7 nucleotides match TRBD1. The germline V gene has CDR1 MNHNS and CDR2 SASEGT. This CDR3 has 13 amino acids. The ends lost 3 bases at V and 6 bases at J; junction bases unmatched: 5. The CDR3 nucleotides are TGTGCCAGCAGTGACGGGACAGCCACCGAGCAGTACTTC. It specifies CASSDGTATEQYF.

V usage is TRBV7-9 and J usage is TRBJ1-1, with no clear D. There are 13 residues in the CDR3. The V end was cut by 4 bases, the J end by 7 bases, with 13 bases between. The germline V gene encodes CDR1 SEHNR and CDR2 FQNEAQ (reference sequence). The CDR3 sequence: CASSYPSPVEAFF. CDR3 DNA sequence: TGTGCCAGCAGCTATCCTTCTCCGGTTGAAGCTTTCTTT.